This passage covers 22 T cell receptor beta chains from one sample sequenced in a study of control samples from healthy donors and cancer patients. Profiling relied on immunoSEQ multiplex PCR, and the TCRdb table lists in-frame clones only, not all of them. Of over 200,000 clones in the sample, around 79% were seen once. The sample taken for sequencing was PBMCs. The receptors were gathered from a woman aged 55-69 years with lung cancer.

This chain's CDR3 is CASIGDTDTQYF. The CDR3, as DNA: TGTGCCAGTATTGGAGACACAGATACGCAGTATTTT. The rearrangement joins TRBV19 to TRBJ2-3, with D uncertain. The CDR3 sequence is 12 residues long. The germline CDR1 and CDR2 sequences are LNHDA and SQIVND (reference sequence). The V end was cut by 7 bases, the J end by 2 bases, with 7 bases between.

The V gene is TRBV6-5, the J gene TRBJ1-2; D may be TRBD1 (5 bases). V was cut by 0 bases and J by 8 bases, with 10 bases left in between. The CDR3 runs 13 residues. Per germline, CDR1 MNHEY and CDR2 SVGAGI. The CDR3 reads CASSYSGGVGYTF. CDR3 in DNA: TGTGCCAGCAGTTACTCGGGAGGGGTCGGCTACACCTTC.

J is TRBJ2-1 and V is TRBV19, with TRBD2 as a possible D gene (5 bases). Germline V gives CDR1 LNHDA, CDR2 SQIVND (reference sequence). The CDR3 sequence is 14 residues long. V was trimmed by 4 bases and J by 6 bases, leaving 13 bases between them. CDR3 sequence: CASSTRGLINEQFF. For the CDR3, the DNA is TGTGCCAGTAGTACCCGCGGACTGATCAATGAGCAGTTCTTC.

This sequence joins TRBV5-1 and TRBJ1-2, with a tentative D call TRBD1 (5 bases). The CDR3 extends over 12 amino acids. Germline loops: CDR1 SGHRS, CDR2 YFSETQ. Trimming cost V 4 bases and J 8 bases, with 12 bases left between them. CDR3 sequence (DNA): TGCGCCAGCAGCGTTCAGGGTAACGGCTACACCTTC. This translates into CASSVQGNGYTF.

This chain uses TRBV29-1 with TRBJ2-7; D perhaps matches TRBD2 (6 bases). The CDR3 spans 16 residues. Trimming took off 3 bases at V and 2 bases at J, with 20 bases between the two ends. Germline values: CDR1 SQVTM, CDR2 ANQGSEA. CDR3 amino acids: CSVEGLGGAFPYEQYF. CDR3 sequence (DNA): TGCAGCGTTGAGGGCTTGGGGGGTGCCTTTCCCTACGAGCAGTACTTC.

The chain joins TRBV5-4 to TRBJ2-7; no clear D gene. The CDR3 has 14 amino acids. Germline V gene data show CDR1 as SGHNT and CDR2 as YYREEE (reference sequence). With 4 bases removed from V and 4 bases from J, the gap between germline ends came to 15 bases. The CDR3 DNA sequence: TGTGCCAGCAGCAATGAAATGCCGGGTTACGAGCAGTACTTC. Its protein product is CASSNEMPGYEQYF.

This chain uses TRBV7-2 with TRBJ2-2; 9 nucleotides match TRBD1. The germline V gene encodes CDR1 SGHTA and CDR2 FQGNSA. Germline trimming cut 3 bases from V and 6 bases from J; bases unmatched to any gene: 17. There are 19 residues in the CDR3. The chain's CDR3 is CASSFAPPGQGNRAGELFF. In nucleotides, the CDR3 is TGTGCCAGCAGCTTTGCCCCCCCGGGACAGGGCAATAGGGCCGGGGAGCTGTTTTTT.

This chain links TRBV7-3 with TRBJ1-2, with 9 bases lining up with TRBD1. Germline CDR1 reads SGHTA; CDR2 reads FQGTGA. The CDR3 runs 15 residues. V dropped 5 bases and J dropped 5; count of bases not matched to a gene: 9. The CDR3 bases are TGTGCCAGCAGCGCCACACCGGGACAGGGATATGGCTACACCTTC. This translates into CASSATPGQGYGYTF.

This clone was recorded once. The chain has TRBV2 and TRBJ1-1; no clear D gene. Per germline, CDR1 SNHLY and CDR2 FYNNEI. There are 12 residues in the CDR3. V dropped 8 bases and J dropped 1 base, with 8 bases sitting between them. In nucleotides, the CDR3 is TGTGCCAGCTCTCGACAGAACACTGAAGCTTTCTTT. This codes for CASSRQNTEAFF.

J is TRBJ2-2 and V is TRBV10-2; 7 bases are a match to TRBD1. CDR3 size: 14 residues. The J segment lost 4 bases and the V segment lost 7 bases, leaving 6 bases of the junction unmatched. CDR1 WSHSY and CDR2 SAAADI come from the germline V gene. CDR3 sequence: CASNPAGGTGELFF. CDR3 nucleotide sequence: TGCGCCAGCAACCCGGCAGGGGGCACCGGGGAGCTGTTTTTT.

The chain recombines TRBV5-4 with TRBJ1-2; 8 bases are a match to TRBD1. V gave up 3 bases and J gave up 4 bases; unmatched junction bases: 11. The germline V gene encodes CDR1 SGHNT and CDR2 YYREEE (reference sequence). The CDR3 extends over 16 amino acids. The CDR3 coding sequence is TGTGCCAGCAGCTCCGCCCCGGCAGGGGGCTCCTATGGCTACACCTTC. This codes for CASSSAPAGGSYGYTF.

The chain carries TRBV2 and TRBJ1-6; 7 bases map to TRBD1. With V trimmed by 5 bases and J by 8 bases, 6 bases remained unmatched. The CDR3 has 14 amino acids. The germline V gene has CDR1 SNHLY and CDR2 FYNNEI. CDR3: CASSQTGQHSPLHF. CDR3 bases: TGTGCCAGCAGTCAGACAGGGCAGCATTCACCCCTCCACTTT.

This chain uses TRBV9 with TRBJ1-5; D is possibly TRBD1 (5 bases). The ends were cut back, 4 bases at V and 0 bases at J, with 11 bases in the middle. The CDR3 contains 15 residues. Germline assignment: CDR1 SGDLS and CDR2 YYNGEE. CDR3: CASSSVGDSNQPQHF. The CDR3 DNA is TGTGCCAGCAGCTCCGTGGGGGATAGCAATCAGCCCCAGCATTTT.

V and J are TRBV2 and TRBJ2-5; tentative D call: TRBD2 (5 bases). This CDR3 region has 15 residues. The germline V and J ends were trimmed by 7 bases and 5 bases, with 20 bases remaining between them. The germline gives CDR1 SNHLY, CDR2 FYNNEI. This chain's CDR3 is CASTKGSIVGETQYF. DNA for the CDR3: TGTGCCAGCACTAAAGGGAGCATTGTAGGGGAGACCCAGTACTTC. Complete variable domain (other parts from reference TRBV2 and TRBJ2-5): EPEVTQTPSHQVTQMGQEVILRCVPISNHLYFYWYRQILGQKVEFLVSFYNNEISEKSEIFDDQFSVERPDGSNFTLKIRSTKLEDSAMYFCASTKGSIVGETQYFGPGTRLLVL.

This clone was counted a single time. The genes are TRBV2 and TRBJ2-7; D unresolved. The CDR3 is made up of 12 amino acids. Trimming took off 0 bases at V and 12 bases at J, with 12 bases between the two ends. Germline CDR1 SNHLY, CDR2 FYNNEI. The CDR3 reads CASSEALQWLYF. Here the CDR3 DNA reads TGTGCCAGCAGTGAAGCGCTTCAATGGTTGTACTTC.

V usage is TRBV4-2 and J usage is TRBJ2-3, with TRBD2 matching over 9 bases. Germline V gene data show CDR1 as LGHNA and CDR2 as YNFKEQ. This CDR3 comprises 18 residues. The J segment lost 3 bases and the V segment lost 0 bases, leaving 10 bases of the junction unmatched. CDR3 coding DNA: TGTGCCAGCAGCCAAGATGGTGGGGGACTAGCTGGGACAGATACGCAGTATTTT. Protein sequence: CASSQDGGGLAGTDTQYF.

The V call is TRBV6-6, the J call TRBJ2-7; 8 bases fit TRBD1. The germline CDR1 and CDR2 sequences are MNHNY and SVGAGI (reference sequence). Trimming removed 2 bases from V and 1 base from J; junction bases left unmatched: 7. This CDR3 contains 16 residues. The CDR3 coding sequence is TGTGCCAGCAGTTACGCCCCAGGGGGCAGGTCCTACGAGCAGTACTTC. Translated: CASSYAPGGRSYEQYF.

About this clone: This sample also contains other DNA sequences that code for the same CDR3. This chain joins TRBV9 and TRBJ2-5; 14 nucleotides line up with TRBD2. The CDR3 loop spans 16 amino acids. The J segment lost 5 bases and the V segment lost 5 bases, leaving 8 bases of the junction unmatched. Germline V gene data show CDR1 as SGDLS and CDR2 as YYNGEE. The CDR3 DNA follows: TGTGCCAGCAGTGGACTCGGGACTAGCGGGAGTGAGACCCAGTACTTC. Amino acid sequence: CASSGLGTSGSETQYF.

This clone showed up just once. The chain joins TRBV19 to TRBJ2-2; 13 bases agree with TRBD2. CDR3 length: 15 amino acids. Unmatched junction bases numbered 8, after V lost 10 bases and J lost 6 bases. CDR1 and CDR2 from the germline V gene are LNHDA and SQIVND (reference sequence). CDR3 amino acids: CATRTSGSVPGELFF. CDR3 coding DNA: TGTGCCACCCGGACTAGCGGGAGTGTCCCCGGGGAGCTGTTTTTT. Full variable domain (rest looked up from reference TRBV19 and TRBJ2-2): DGGITQSPKYLFRKEGQNVTLSCEQNLNHDAMYWYRQDPGQGLRLIYYSQIVNDFQKGDIAEGYSVSREKKESFPLTVTSAQKNPTAFYLCATRTSGSVPGELFFGEGSRLTVL.

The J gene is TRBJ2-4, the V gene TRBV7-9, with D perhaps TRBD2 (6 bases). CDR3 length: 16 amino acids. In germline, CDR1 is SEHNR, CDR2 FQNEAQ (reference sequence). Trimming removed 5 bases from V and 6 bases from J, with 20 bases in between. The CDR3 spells CASSPLEGLKVNIQYF. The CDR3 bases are TGTGCCAGCAGCCCGTTGGAGGGGCTGAAGGTAAACATTCAGTACTTC. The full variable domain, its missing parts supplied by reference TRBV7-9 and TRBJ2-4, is DTGVSQNPRHKITKRGQNVTFRCDPISEHNRLYWYRQTLGQGPEFLTYFQNEAQLEKSRLLSDRFSAERPKGSFSTLEIQRTEQGDSAMYLCASSPLEGLKVNIQYFGAGTRLSVL.

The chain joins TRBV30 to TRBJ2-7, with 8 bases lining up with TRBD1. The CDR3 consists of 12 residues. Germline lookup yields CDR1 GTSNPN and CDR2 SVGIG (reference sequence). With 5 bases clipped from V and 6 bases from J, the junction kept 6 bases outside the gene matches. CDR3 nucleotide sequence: TGTGCCTGGGCTGGACAGGGAGGCGAGCAGTACTTC. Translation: CAWAGQGGEQYF.

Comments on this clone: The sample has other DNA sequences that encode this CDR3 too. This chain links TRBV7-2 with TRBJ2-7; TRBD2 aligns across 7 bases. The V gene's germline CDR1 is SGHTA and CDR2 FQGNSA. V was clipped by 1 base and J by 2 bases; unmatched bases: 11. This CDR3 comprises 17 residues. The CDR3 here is CASSLVGGASGAYEQYF. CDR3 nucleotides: TGTGCCAGCAGCTTAGTGGGTGGGGCTAGCGGAGCCTACGAGCAGTACTTC.